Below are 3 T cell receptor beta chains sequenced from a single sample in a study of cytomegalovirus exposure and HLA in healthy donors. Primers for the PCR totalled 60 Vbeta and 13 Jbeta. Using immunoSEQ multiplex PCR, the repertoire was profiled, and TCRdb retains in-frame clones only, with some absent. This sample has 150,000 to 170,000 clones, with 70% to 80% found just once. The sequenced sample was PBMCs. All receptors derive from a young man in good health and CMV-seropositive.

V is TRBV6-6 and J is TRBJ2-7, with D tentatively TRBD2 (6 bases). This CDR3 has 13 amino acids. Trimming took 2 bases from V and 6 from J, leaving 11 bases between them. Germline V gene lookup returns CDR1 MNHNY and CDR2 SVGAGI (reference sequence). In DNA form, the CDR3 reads TGTGCCAGCAGTTACGCGGAGGGTGGCGAGCAGTACTTC. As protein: CASSYAEGGEQYF.

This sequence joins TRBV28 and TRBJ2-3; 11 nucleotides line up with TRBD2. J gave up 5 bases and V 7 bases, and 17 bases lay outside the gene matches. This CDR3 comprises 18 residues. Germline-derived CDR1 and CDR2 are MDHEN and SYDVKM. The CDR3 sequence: CASKMGLAEWRLIDTQYF. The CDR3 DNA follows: TGTGCCAGCAAAATGGGACTAGCGGAGTGGCGCCTCATAGATACGCAGTATTTT.

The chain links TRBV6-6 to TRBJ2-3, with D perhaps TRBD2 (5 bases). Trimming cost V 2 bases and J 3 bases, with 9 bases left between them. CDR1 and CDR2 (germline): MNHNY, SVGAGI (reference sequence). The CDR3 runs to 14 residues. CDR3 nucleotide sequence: TGTGCCAGCAGTTACCAAACTAGGACAGATACGCAGTATTTT. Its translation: CASSYQTRTDTQYF.